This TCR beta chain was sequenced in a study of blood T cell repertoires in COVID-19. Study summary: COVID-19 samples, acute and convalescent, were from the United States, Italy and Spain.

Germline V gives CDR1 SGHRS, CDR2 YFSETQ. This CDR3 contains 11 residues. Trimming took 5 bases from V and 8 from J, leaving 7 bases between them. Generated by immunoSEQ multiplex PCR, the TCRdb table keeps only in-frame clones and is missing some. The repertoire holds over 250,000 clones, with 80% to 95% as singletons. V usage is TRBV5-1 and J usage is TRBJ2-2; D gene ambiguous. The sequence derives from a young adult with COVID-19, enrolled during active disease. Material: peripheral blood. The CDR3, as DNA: TGCGCCAGCAGATTCGGGGGGGAGCTGTTTTTT. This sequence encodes CASRFGGELFF. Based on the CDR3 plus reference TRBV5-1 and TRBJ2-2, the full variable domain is KAGVTQTPRYLIKTRGQQVTLSCSPISGHRSVSWYQQTPGQGLQFLFEYFSETQRNKGNFPGRFSGRQFSNSRSEMNVSTLELGDSALYLCASRFGGELFFGEGSRLTVL.